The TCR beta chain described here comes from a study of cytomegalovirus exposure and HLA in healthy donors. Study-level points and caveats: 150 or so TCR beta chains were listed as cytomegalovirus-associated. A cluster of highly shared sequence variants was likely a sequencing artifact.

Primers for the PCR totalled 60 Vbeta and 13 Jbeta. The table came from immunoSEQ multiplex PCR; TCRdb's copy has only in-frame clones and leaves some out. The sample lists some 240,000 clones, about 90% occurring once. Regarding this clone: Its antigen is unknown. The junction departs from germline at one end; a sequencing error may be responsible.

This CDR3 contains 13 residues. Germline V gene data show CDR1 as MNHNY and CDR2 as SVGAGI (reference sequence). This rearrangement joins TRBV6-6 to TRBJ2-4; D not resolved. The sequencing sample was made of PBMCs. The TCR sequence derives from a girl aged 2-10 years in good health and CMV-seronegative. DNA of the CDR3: TGTGCCAGCAGTTACTCGGGTGCTGGGCATGTGGACTTC. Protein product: CASSYSGAGHVDF.